This T cell receptor beta chain was observed in a study of T cell repertoires in cytomegalovirus infection. Background on the study: It can be stated that public TCR beta signatures indicated CMV infection as well as a matching HLA type. Findings and caveats of the study: Summed public TCR beta family frequency identified CMV carriers bearing the relevant HLA. There were HLA-C-restricted CMV-specific TCR beta clonotypes dominating the ex vivo response.

Per the germline V gene, CDR1 is MNHEY and CDR2 is SMNVEV (reference sequence). The length of the CDR3 is 14 residues. The trim removed 5 bases at V and 5 bases at J, leaving 5 bases unmatched. TCRdb re-called the reads through MiXCR, storing one row per CDR3 protein. Among approximately 750,000 distinct CDR3 sequences listed, less than 40% were seen once. Details on this clonotype: Its antigen is unidentified.

The clonotype originates from a human donor in good health (CMV status not recorded). Some clones in this sample may be carry-over from other donors' samples. Input material: PBMCs. The chain links TRBV27 to TRBJ2-7, with 11 bases aligning to TRBD2. CDR3 in amino acids: CASSGLAGYNEQYF. CDR3 bases: TGTGCCAGCAGTGGACTAGCGGGTTACAACGAGCAGTACTTC.